Listed below are T cell receptor beta chains from one sample, sequenced in a study of breast tumors, draining lymph nodes, adjacent tissues. Each CDR3 protein gets one entry after TCRdb re-called the multiplex PCR reads with MiXCR. The repertoire holds roughly 260,000 distinct CDR3 sequences, with 30% to 35% as singletons. The material sequenced was axillary lymph node tissue. Receptors originate from a female donor with breast cancer. Some clones in this sample may be carry-over from other donors' samples. Both conserved end residues are part of each CDR3. The order of the fields is CDR3 DNA, CDR3 protein, clone size, J gene, V gene, D gene. A D gene is named only where the DNA matches it firmly. A clone size is listed for some rows: how often the clone was seen (once, few, many), or a class if it is expanded.

cdr3_nt: TGCAGCGTCCTAGCCTCTGGAAACACCATATATTTT; cdr3_aa: CSVLASGNTIYF; clone_size: many; j_call: TRBJ1-3; v_call: TRBV29-1; d_call: -
cdr3_nt: TGTGCCATCAGCAGCCGTGGACAGGTTCGTGAAAAACTGTTTTTT; cdr3_aa: CAISSRGQVREKLFF; clone_size: -; j_call: TRBJ1-4; v_call: TRBV10-3; d_call: TRBD1
cdr3_nt: TGTGCCAGCAGCTTAACGGCAGGGAGTTTCCTCTATGGCTACACCTTC; cdr3_aa: CASSLTAGSFLYGYTF; clone_size: many; j_call: TRBJ1-2; v_call: TRBV11-2; d_call: -
cdr3_nt: TGTGCCAGCAAGAGAACTAGCGGGAGAAGAAGCACCGGGGAGCTGTCTTTT; cdr3_aa: CASKRTSGRRSTGELSF; clone_size: -; j_call: TRBJ2-2; v_call: TRBV2; d_call: TRBD2
cdr3_nt: TGTGCCAGCAGCCCGCCCGGGACAGACCCCACAGATACGCAGTATTTT; cdr3_aa: CASSPPGTDPTDTQYF; clone_size: many; j_call: TRBJ2-3; v_call: TRBV7-8; d_call: TRBD1
cdr3_nt: TGTGCCAGCAGTCCAACGGACAGGTCGGGTCAGCCCCAGCATTTT; cdr3_aa: CASSPTDRSGQPQHF; clone_size: many; j_call: TRBJ1-5; v_call: TRBV12-3/TRBV12-4; d_call: TRBD1
cdr3_nt: TGTGCCAGCACACCAATGCGTGGGGATAGGGATGAGCAGTTCTTC; cdr3_aa: CASTPMRGDRDEQFF; clone_size: many; j_call: TRBJ2-1; v_call: TRBV7-9; d_call: -
cdr3_nt: TGTGCCAGCAGCCGAAGGACAGGAATTGCAACTAATGAAAAACTGTTTTTT; cdr3_aa: CASSRRTGIATNEKLFF; clone_size: many; j_call: TRBJ1-4; v_call: TRBV12-3/TRBV12-4; d_call: TRBD1
cdr3_nt: TGTGCCAGCAGCTTAGTGGGGACAGCCCCCTACGAGCAGTACTTC; cdr3_aa: CASSLVGTAPYEQYF; clone_size: many; j_call: TRBJ2-7; v_call: TRBV7-8; d_call: TRBD1
cdr3_nt: TGTGCCAGTAGTATAGAGAGCGCCGGGAGCAATCAGCCCCAGCATTTT; cdr3_aa: CASSIESAGSNQPQHF; clone_size: many; j_call: TRBJ1-5; v_call: TRBV19; d_call: -
cdr3_nt: TGTGCCAGCAGCCCTCGGACAGCGGTGTTCCAAGAGACCCAGTACTTC; cdr3_aa: CASSPRTAVFQETQYF; clone_size: few; j_call: TRBJ2-5; v_call: TRBV5-4; d_call: -
cdr3_nt: TGTGCCAGTACGAAAGGACAGAGCTCCTACAATGAGCAGTTCTTC; cdr3_aa: CASTKGQSSYNEQFF; clone_size: many; j_call: TRBJ2-1; v_call: TRBV19; d_call: -
cdr3_nt: TGTGCCAGCAGCGTAGAATGGGGGGAGGAGGCCCAGTACTTC; cdr3_aa: CASSVEWGEEAQYF; clone_size: -; j_call: TRBJ2-5; v_call: TRBV9; d_call: -
cdr3_nt: TGCAGTGCTAGGAGCCTCCCCGGAGGACATCCCCGTGAGACCCAGTACTTC; cdr3_aa: CSARSLPGGHPRETQYF; clone_size: many; j_call: TRBJ2-5; v_call: TRBV20-1; d_call: -
cdr3_nt: TGTGCCAGCAGCGGACGACTAGCGGGAGGTTCCAAAAGCTCCTACGAGCAGTACTTC; cdr3_aa: CASSGRLAGGSKSSYEQYF; clone_size: few; j_call: TRBJ2-7; v_call: TRBV11-2; d_call: TRBD2
cdr3_nt: TGTGCCAGCAGCAGTAGCGCCAATGAGCAGTTCTTC; cdr3_aa: CASSSSANEQFF; clone_size: -; j_call: TRBJ2-1; v_call: TRBV9; d_call: -
cdr3_nt: TGTGCCAGCAGGCTGGGACTAGCGGGAGCAGATACGCAGTATTTT; cdr3_aa: CASRLGLAGADTQYF; clone_size: few; j_call: TRBJ2-3; v_call: TRBV27; d_call: TRBD2
cdr3_nt: TGCGCCAGCAGCCAAGATCCCTCCGCAGGCCCCCAGCATTTT; cdr3_aa: CASSQDPSAGPQHF; clone_size: many; j_call: TRBJ1-5; v_call: TRBV4-3; d_call: -
cdr3_nt: TGTGCCAGCAGAAACAGGAACACCGGGGAGCTGTTTTTT; cdr3_aa: CASRNRNTGELFF; clone_size: many; j_call: TRBJ2-2; v_call: TRBV9; d_call: -
cdr3_nt: TGTGCCAGTAGTAGGAAAGGGGAAACTGAAGCTTTCTTT; cdr3_aa: CASSRKGETEAFF; clone_size: few; j_call: TRBJ1-1; v_call: TRBV19; d_call: -
cdr3_nt: TGCAGTGCTAATAGACAGGGGGCTTTCTATGGCTACACCTTC; cdr3_aa: CSANRQGAFYGYTF; clone_size: many; j_call: TRBJ1-2; v_call: TRBV20-1; d_call: TRBD1
cdr3_nt: TGTGCCAGCACCCAATCACCGGGACAGAACACTGAAGCTTTCTTT; cdr3_aa: CASTQSPGQNTEAFF; clone_size: few; j_call: TRBJ1-1; v_call: TRBV9; d_call: -
cdr3_nt: TGTGCCAGCAGTCTTCCCCAAGTAGGGAGGGGCTATGGCTACACCTTC; cdr3_aa: CASSLPQVGRGYGYTF; clone_size: -; j_call: TRBJ1-2; v_call: TRBV5-4; d_call: -
cdr3_nt: TGTGCCAGCAGCTTACCAGCGGGAGGTGAGCAGTACTTC; cdr3_aa: CASSLPAGGEQYF; clone_size: many; j_call: TRBJ2-7; v_call: TRBV7-9; d_call: TRBD2
cdr3_nt: TGTGCCAGCAGCTTAGATTTTCCGAGACTAGCTGAGGCGATCAAAGAGGAGACCCAGTACTTC; cdr3_aa: CASSLDFPRLAEAIKEETQYF; clone_size: few; j_call: TRBJ2-5; v_call: TRBV11-3; d_call: TRBD2
cdr3_nt: TGTGCCAGCAGCTTCCCAAAACAGGGGAACTACGAGCAGTACTTC; cdr3_aa: CASSFPKQGNYEQYF; clone_size: many; j_call: TRBJ2-7; v_call: TRBV5-4; d_call: TRBD1
cdr3_nt: TGTGCCAGCAGCTTAGAAGTTAGCGAGGGCAATGAGCAGTTCTTC; cdr3_aa: CASSLEVSEGNEQFF; clone_size: many; j_call: TRBJ2-1; v_call: TRBV11-2; d_call: -
cdr3_nt: TGCAGCGTTGAGCAGGCCTCATCGTCTGGCTACACCTTC; cdr3_aa: CSVEQASSSGYTF; clone_size: -; j_call: TRBJ1-2; v_call: TRBV29-1; d_call: -
cdr3_nt: TGCAGTGCTAGCACCGGCGGGAGCGGCATTCTAGCCGGCGGCAACATTCAGTACTTC; cdr3_aa: CSASTGGSGILAGGNIQYF; clone_size: -; j_call: TRBJ2-4; v_call: TRBV20-1; d_call: TRBD2
cdr3_nt: TGTGCCAGCAGTGCTAGATCAGGAGCTAACTATGGCTACACCTTC; cdr3_aa: CASSARSGANYGYTF; clone_size: -; j_call: TRBJ1-2; v_call: TRBV25-1; d_call: -
cdr3_nt: TGTGCCAGCAGCTTAGCGGTTAGCGGGGCCTACGAGCAGTACTTC; cdr3_aa: CASSLAVSGAYEQYF; clone_size: many; j_call: TRBJ2-7; v_call: TRBV7-2; d_call: TRBD2
cdr3_nt: TGTGCCAGCAGCGAGGGACTAGCGGGGACCTACGAGCAGTACTTC; cdr3_aa: CASSEGLAGTYEQYF; clone_size: many; j_call: TRBJ2-7; v_call: TRBV9; d_call: TRBD2
cdr3_nt: TGTGCCAGCAGTGTAGACAGGGCGGGGGAAGCTAACTATGGCTACACCTTC; cdr3_aa: CASSVDRAGEANYGYTF; clone_size: many; j_call: TRBJ1-2; v_call: TRBV2; d_call: TRBD1
cdr3_nt: TGTGCCAGCAGGGGACAGGCGAACACCGGGGAGCTGTTTTTT; cdr3_aa: CASRGQANTGELFF; clone_size: many; j_call: TRBJ2-2; v_call: TRBV6-6; d_call: TRBD1
cdr3_nt: TGTGCCAGCAGCACTGCCTACGAGCAGTACTTC; cdr3_aa: CASSTAYEQYF; clone_size: many; j_call: TRBJ2-7; v_call: TRBV7-2; d_call: -
cdr3_nt: TGTGCCAGCAGCTTAGGCTACAATGAGCAGTTCTTC; cdr3_aa: CASSLGYNEQFF; clone_size: many; j_call: TRBJ2-1; v_call: TRBV11-2; d_call: -
cdr3_nt: TGTGCCACCAGTGATTCCTGGGGAGACGCGGCGCAGTATTTT; cdr3_aa: CATSDSWGDAAQYF; clone_size: many; j_call: TRBJ2-3; v_call: TRBV24-1; d_call: -
cdr3_nt: TGCGCCAGCAGTGACGCAGCCCTAGCCAAAAACATTCAGTACTTC; cdr3_aa: CASSDAALAKNIQYF; clone_size: many; j_call: TRBJ2-4; v_call: TRBV10-2; d_call: -
cdr3_nt: TGCAGTGCTTTGAGCGGGACCTTCCCCTCCGAGCAGTACTTC; cdr3_aa: CSALSGTFPSEQYF; clone_size: few; j_call: TRBJ2-7; v_call: TRBV20-1; d_call: TRBD2
cdr3_nt: TGCAGTTCGCCGGGACAGGATAACACAGATACGCAGTATTTT; cdr3_aa: CSSPGQDNTDTQYF; clone_size: many; j_call: TRBJ2-3; v_call: TRBV20-1; d_call: TRBD1